These 5 T cell receptor beta chains originate from one sample sequenced in a study of T cells in Graves' hyperthyroidism and ophthalmopathy. The investigators amplified TCR beta CDR3 regions from RNA transcripts. When the TCR CDR3 underwent first-round RT-PCR, the HTBI primer set was used. A single record per CDR3 protein comes from TCRdb applying MiXCR to the multiplex PCR reads. The table records approximately 370,000 distinct CDR3 sequences, about 18% of them present only once. What was sequenced was blood. Every receptor here comes from a woman younger than 45 with Graves' hyperthyroidism that later progressed to Graves' ophthalmopathy.

In its sample, this clonotype was seen many times. The chain uses TRBV27 and TRBJ2-7; D is perhaps TRBD2 (5 bases). V lost 3 bases and J 3 bases, leaving 12 bases between the germline ends. Germline CDR1 MNHEY, CDR2 SMNVEV (reference sequence). CDR3 length equals 14 residues. CDR3 nucleotide sequence: TGTGCCAGCAGTTTTTACGAGGGCGGCTACGAGCAGTACTTC. This encodes CASSFYEGGYEQYF.

This clonotype has ten or more counts. This sequence joins TRBV7-9 and TRBJ2-1; TRBD2 aligns across 9 bases. Trimming cost V 2 bases and J 4 bases; bases outside gene matches: 3. The germline CDR1 and CDR2 sequences are SEHNR and FQNEAQ (reference sequence). CDR3 length: 15 amino acids. For the CDR3, the DNA is TGTGCCAGCAGCTTATTACTAGCGGGTTACAATGAGCAGTTCTTC. It is translated as CASSLLLAGYNEQFF. Using reference TRBV7-9 and TRBJ2-1 for the parts outside the CDR3, the full variable domain is DTGVSQNPRHKITKRGQNVTFRCDPISEHNRLYWYRQTLGQGPEFLTYFQNEAQLEKSRLLSDRFSAERPKGSFSTLEIQRTEQGDSAMYLCASSLLLAGYNEQFFGPGTRLTVL.

This clonotype was counted many times. The chain couples TRBV28 to TRBJ2-1; D tentatively fits TRBD1 or TRBD2 (5 bases each). The germline gives CDR1 MDHEN, CDR2 SYDVKM. V was shortened by 5 bases and J by 3 bases, with 17 bases between the two germline ends. This CDR3 spans 16 amino acids. The CDR3 region has the DNA TGTGCCAGCAGTCTCCCGGGTGGGACCGACTACAATGAGCAGTTCTTC. Residues: CASSLPGGTDYNEQFF.

This clonotype was counted only a few times. V gene TRBV19 combines with J gene TRBJ2-1; 8 nucleotides align to TRBD1. The CDR3 is 15 residues long. Germline trimming cut 6 bases from V and 3 bases from J; bases unmatched to any gene: 7. Per the germline V gene, CDR1 is LNHDA and CDR2 is SQIVND (reference sequence). CDR3 in amino acids: CASRTQGAVYNEQFF. CDR3 sequence (DNA): TGTGCCAGTAGGACGCAGGGGGCGGTCTACAATGAGCAGTTCTTC. Drawing the rest from reference TRBV19 and TRBJ2-1, the complete variable domain is DGGITQSPKYLFRKEGQNVTLSCEQNLNHDAMYWYRQDPGQGLRLIYYSQIVNDFQKGDIAEGYSVSREKKESFPLTVTSAQKNPTAFYLCASRTQGAVYNEQFFGPGTRLTVL.

This clonotype appeared many times. This CDR3 is CASSADARDQQYF. The CDR3 DNA sequence: TGTGCCAGCAGCGCTGATGCTCGAGACCAGCAGTACTTC. The chain links TRBV7-8 to TRBJ2-7, with D hard to call. This CDR3 region has 13 residues. With 5 bases removed from V and 8 bases from J, the gap between germline ends came to 16 bases. CDR1 and CDR2 from the germline V gene are SGHVS and FQNEAQ. Together with reference TRBV7-8 and TRBJ2-7, the CDR3 gives the full variable domain: GAGVSQSPRYKVAKRGQDVALRCDPISGHVSLFWYQQALGQGPEFLTYFQNEAQLDKSGLPSDRFFAERPEGSVSTLKIQRTQQEDSAVYLCASSADARDQQYFGPGTRLTVT.